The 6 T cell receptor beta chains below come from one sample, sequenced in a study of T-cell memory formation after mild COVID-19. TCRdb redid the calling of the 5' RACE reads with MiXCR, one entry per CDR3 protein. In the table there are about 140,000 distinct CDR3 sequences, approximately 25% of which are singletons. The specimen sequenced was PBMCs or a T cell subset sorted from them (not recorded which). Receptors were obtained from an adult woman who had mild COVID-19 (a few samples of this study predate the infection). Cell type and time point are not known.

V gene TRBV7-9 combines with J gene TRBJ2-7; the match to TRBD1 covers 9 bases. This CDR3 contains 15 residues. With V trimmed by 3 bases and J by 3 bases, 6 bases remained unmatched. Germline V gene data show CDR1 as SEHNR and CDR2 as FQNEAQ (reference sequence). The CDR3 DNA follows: TGTGCCAGCAGCTTTACCGGGACAGGGTACTACGAGCAGTACTTC. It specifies CASSFTGTGYYEQYF.

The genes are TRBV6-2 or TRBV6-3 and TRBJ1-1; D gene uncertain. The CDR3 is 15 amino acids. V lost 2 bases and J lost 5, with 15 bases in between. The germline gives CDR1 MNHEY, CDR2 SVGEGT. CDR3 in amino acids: CASSYPLSEGTEAFF. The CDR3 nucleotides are TGTGCCAGCAGTTACCCCTTATCCGAAGGGACTGAAGCTTTCTTT.

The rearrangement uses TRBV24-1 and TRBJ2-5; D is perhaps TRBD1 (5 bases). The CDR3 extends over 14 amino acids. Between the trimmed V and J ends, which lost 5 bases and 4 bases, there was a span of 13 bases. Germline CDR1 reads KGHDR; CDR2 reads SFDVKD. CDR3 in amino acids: CATSAGQGLETQYF. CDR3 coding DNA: TGTGCCACCAGTGCCGGACAAGGCTTAGAGACCCAGTACTTC.

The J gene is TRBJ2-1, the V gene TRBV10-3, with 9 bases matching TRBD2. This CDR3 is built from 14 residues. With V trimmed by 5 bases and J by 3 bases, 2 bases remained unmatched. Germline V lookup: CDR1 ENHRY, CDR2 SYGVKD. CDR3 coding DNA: TGTGCCATCAGTCTTAGCGGGGGCTACAATGAGCAGTTCTTC. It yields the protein CAISLSGGYNEQFF.

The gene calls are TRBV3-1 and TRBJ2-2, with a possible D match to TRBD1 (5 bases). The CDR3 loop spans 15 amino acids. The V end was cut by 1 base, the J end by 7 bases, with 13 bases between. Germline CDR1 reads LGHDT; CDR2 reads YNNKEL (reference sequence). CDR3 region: CASSQVGEGHGELFF. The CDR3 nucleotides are TGTGCCAGCAGCCAAGTTGGGGAAGGACACGGGGAGCTGTTTTTT.

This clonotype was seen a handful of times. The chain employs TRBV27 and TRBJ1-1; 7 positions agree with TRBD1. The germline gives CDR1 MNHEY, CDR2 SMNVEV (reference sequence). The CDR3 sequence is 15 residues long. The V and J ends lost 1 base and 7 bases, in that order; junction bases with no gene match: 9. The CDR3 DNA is TGTGCCAGCAGTTTATACGCAGGGGGGGATATTGAAGCTTTCTTT. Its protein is CASSLYAGGDIEAFF.